This T cell receptor beta chain was sequenced during a study of cytomegalovirus exposure and HLA in healthy donors. Assay: immunoSEQ multiplex PCR; the TCRdb copy retains only in-frame clones and omits some. The sample shows 250,000 to 300,000 clones, nearly 90% of them seen only once. The donors were in the roughly 110-subject validation cohort; that cohort was separate from the roughly 730-subject first cohort. Sequencing was performed on PBMCs. The sequence was obtained from a woman aged 18-30 years in good health and CMV-seronegative.

Here the CDR3 DNA reads TGTGCCAGCAGCTCAATCCGGGACACCTACAATGAGCAGTTCTTC. This translates into CASSSIRDTYNEQFF. J is TRBJ2-1 and V is TRBV7-6; tentatively, D is TRBD1 (6 bases). V was shortened by 4 bases and J by 2 bases, with 12 bases between the two germline ends. CDR1 is SGHVS and CDR2 is FNYEAQ in the germline V gene. The CDR3 totals 15 residues. The entire variable domain, with the rest obtained from reference TRBV7-6 and TRBJ2-1, is as follows: GAGVSQSPRYKVTKRGQDVALRCDPISGHVSLYWYRQALGQGPEFLTYFNYEAQQDKSGLPNDRFSAERPEGSISTLTIQRTEQRDSAMYRCASSSIRDTYNEQFFGPGTRLTVL.